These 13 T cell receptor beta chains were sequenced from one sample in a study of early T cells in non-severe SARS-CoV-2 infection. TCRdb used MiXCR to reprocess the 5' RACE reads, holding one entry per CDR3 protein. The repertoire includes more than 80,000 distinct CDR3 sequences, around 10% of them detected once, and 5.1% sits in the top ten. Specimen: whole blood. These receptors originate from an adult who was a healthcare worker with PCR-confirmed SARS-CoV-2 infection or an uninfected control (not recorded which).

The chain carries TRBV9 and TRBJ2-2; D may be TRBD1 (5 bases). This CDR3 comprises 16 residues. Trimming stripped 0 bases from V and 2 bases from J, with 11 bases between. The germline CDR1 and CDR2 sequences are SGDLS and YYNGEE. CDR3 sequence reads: CASSVVDKINTGELFF. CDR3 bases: TGTGCCAGCAGCGTAGTGGACAAAATTAACACCGGGGAGCTGTTTTTT.

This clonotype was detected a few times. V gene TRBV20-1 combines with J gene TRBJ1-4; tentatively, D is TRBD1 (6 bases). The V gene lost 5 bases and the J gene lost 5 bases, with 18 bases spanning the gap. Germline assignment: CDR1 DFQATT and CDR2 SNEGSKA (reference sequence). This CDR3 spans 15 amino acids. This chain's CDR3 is CSAEAPGALNEKLFF. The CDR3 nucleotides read TGCAGTGCTGAGGCCCCGGGGGCTCTCAATGAAAAACTGTTTTTT.

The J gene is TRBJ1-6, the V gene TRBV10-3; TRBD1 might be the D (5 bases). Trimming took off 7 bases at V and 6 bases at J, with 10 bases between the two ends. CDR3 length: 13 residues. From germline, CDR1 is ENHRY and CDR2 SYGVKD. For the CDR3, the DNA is TGTGCCATCATGGGGGGGGGTAATTCACCCCTCCACTTT. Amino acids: CAIMGGGNSPLHF.

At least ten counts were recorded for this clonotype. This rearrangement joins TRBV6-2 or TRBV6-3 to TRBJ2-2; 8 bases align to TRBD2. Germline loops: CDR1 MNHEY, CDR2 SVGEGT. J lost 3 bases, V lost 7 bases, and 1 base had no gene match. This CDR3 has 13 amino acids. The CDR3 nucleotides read TGTGCCAGCACGCGGGGGGACACCGGGGAGCTGTTTTTT. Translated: CASTRGDTGELFF.

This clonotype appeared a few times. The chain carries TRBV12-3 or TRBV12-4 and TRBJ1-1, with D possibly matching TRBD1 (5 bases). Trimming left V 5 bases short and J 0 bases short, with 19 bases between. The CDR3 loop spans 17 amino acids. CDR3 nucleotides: TGTGCCAGCAGTCCCCGGACGGCCCCGGGACTGAACACTGAAGCTTTCTTT. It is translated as CASSPRTAPGLNTEAFF.

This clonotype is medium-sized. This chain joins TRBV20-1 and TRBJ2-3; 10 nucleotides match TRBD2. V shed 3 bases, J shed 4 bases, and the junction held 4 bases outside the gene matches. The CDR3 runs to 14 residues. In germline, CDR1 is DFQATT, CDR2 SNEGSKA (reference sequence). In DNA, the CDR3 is TGCAGTGCTAGTCTAGCGGGAGTAGCAGATACGCAGTATTTT. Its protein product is CSASLAGVADTQYF.

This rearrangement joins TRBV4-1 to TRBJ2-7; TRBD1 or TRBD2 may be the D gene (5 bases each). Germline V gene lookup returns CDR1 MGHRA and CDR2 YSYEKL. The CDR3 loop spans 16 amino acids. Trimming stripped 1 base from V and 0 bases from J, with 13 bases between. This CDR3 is CASSQGGTAVSYEQYF. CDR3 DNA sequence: TGCGCCAGCAGCCAAGGGGGGACGGCCGTCTCCTACGAGCAGTACTTC.

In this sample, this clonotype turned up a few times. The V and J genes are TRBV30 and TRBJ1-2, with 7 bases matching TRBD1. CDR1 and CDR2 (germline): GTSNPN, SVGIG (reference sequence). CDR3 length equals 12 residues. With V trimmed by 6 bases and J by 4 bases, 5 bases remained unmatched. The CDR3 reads CACSRGGYGYTF. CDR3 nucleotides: TGTGCCTGCTCCAGGGGGGGCTATGGCTACACCTTC.

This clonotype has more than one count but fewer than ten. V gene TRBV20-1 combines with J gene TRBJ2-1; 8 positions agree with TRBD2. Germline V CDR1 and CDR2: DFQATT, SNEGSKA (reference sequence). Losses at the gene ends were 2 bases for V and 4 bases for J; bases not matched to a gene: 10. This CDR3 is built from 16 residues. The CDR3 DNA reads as TGCAGTGCTAGAAGCAGAGCGGGAGTTCGGTACAATGAGCAGTTCTTC. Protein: CSARSRAGVRYNEQFF.

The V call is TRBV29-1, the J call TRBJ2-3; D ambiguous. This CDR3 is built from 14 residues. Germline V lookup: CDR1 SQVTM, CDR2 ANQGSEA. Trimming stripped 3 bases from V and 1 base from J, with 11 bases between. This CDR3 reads CSVEGSTRTDTQYF. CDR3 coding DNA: TGCAGCGTTGAGGGCAGCACCCGCACAGATACGCAGTATTTT.

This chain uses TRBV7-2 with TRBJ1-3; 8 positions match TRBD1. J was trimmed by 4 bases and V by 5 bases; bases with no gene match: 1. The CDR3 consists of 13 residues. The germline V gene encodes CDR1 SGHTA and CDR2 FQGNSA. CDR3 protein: CASSRDRGNTIYF. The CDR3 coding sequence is TGTGCCAGCAGCCGGGACAGGGGAAACACCATATATTTT. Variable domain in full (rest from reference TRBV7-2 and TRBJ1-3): GAGVSQSPSNKVTEKGKDVELRCDPISGHTALYWYRQSLGQGLEFLIYFQGNSAPDKSGLPSDRFSAERTGGSVSTLTIQRTQQEDSAVYLCASSRDRGNTIYFGEGSWLTVV.

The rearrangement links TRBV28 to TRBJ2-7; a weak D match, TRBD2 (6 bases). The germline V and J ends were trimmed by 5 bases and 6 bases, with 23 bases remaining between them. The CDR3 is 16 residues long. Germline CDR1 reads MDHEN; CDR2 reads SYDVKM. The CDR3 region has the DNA TGTGCCAGCAGTAAGGGATTTGGAGGGAGGTACGGCGAGCAGTACTTC. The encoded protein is CASSKGFGGRYGEQYF.

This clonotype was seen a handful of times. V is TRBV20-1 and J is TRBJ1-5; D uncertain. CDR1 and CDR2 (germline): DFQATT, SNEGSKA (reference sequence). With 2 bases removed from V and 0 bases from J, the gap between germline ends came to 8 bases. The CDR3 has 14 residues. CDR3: CSARPGNSNQPQHF. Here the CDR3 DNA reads TGCAGTGCTAGACCGGGAAATAGCAATCAGCCCCAGCATTTT.